This is a list of T cell receptor beta chains from one sample in a study of cytomegalovirus exposure and HLA in healthy donors. Sequenced by immunoSEQ multiplex PCR; TCRdb stores in-frame clones only, minus some. The sample yields 200,000 to 250,000 clones, roughly 79% seen once. The material sequenced was PBMCs. Receptors were obtained from a woman aged 40 to 50 in good health and CMV-seronegative. Both conserved end residues are part of each CDR3. Each record gives: V gene, D gene, J gene, clone size, CDR3 protein, CDR3 DNA. A D gene is named only where the DNA matches it firmly. Not every row has a clone size; where given, it reads once, few, many or a size class.

TRBV7-2	NA	TRBJ1-3	NA	CASSLGGRGGNTIYF	TGTGCCAGCAGCTTAGGGGGGCGCGGAGGAAACACCATATATTTT
TRBV28	NA	TRBJ1-1	once	CASSRKRDTEAFF	TGTGCCAGCAGCCGAAAACGGGACACTGAAGCTTTCTTT
TRBV28	TRBD1	TRBJ1-6	NA	CASSSLGQGAMDSPLHF	TGTGCCAGCAGTTCCCTCGGACAGGGGGCTATGGATTCACCCCTCCACTTT
TRBV29-1	NA	TRBJ2-7	few	CSVQGLGGIYEQYF	TGCAGCGTCCAAGGACTGGGGGGAATCTACGAGCAGTACTTC
TRBV30	TRBD1	TRBJ1-3	NA	CAWRETGGGNTIYF	TGTGCCTGGAGGGAAACAGGGGGTGGAAACACCATATATTTT
TRBV7-3	NA	TRBJ2-2	NA	CASSLKGPDSSTGELFF	TGTGCCAGCAGCTTAAAGGGCCCCGACAGTTCAACCGGGGAGCTGTTTTTT
TRBV7-2	NA	TRBJ2-7	once	CASSLKTGVYEQYF	TGTGCCAGCAGCTTAAAAACGGGGGTCTACGAGCAGTACTTC
TRBV5-1	TRBD1	TRBJ1-4	many	CASSLAGTGDEKLFF	TGCGCCAGCAGCTTGGCCGGGACAGGGGACGAAAAACTGTTTTTT
TRBV7-8	TRBD2	TRBJ2-1	NA	CASSYGLAGNEQFF	TGTGCCAGCAGTTACGGACTAGCGGGGAATGAGCAGTTCTTC
TRBV6-1	NA	TRBJ1-6	few	CATQLQGPSPLHF	TGTGCCACTCAATTACAGGGTCCGTCACCCCTCCACTTT
TRBV5-6	NA	TRBJ1-2	NA	CASGLGQNYGYTF	TGTGCCAGCGGCTTGGGCCAGAACTATGGCTACACCTTC
TRBV7-7	NA	TRBJ2-1	NA	CASSTNRDNEQFF	TGTGCTAGCAGTACCAACAGAGACAATGAGCAGTTCTTC
TRBV7-8	TRBD1	TRBJ1-5	NA	CASSLTVVQGEGNQPQHF	TGTGCCAGCAGCTTAACGGTGGTACAGGGGGAGGGCAATCAGCCCCAGCATTTT
TRBV7-9	TRBD1	TRBJ1-3	few	CASSTRTGSGNTIYF	TGTGCCAGCAGCACACGGACAGGCTCTGGAAACACCATATATTTT
TRBV2	NA	TRBJ1-5	NA	CASSPQGMNQPQHF	TGTGCCAGCAGTCCTCAGGGGATGAATCAGCCCCAGCATTTT
TRBV18	TRBD1	TRBJ2-7	NA	CASSPRTGVPEQYF	TGTGCCAGCTCACCAAGGACAGGGGTCCCCGAGCAGTACTTC
TRBV27	TRBD1	TRBJ1-1	NA	CASTLRTGGEGAFF	TGTGCCAGCACGTTACGAACAGGGGGCGAGGGAGCTTTCTTT
TRBV6-1	NA	TRBJ1-1	NA	CASSDPVNTEAFF	TGTGCCAGCAGTGATCCTGTGAACACTGAAGCTTTCTTT
TRBV7-8	NA	TRBJ1-1	few	CASSFRTMNTEAFF	TGTGCCAGCAGCTTCCGGACAATGAACACTGAAGCTTTCTTT
TRBV5-4	NA	TRBJ2-1	once	CASSPGVIRNTNEQFF	TGTGCCAGCAGCCCCGGGGTAATTCGAAATACCAATGAGCAGTTCTTC
TRBV6-1	TRBD1	TRBJ1-1	NA	CASSPFRTGLTEAFF	TGTGCCAGCAGTCCTTTTAGGACAGGGTTAACTGAAGCTTTCTTT
TRBV2	NA	TRBJ1-5	NA	CASRKTGSEQPQHF	TGTGCCAGCAGAAAGACAGGATCGGAACAGCCCCAGCATTTT
TRBV6-1	TRBD2	TRBJ2-1	many	CASSTSGGSYNEQFF	TGTGCCAGCAGTACTAGCGGGGGGTCCTACAATGAGCAGTTCTTC
TRBV4-1	TRBD1	TRBJ1-1	NA	CASSQWDREVGNTEAFF	TGCGCCAGCAGCCAATGGGACAGGGAGGTAGGGAACACTGAAGCTTTCTTT
TRBV6-1	TRBD2	TRBJ2-3	NA	CASSATSGKLDTQYF	TGTGCCAGCAGTGCGACTAGCGGGAAGTTAGATACGCAGTATTTT
TRBV7-3	TRBD1	TRBJ1-1	NA	CASSRDREAEAFF	TGTGCCAGCAGCAGGGACAGGGAGGCTGAAGCTTTCTTT
TRBV10-2	NA	TRBJ1-1	NA	CASRNSQGSEAFF	TGCGCCAGCAGGAACTCCCAGGGCTCTGAAGCTTTCTTT
TRBV28	TRBD1	TRBJ1-1	NA	CASSLGPRQGIPEAFF	TGTGCCAGCTCCCTGGGCCCCCGACAGGGCATCCCTGAAGCTTTCTTT
TRBV28	NA	TRBJ2-3	NA	CASSFVSTDTQYF	TGTGCCAGCAGTTTCGTCAGCACAGATACGCAGTATTTT
TRBV10-3	TRBD2	TRBJ2-3	NA	CATDPGLATDTQYF	TGTGCCACCGATCCGGGACTAGCCACAGATACGCAGTATTTT
TRBV27	NA	TRBJ1-3	NA	CASSLGGFGNTIYF	TGTGCCAGCAGTTTAGGAGGGTTTGGAAACACCATATATTTT